The 20 T cell receptor beta chains below all came from one sample that was sequenced in a study of technical replicates of blood from a few donors. Method: immunoSEQ multiplex PCR; TCRdb's copy keeps in-frame clones and lacks some. The sample carries more than 55,000 clones, about 91% recorded once. The specimen sequenced was T cells isolated from PBMCs. The receptors stem from a human donor in good health.

The chain has TRBV29-1 and TRBJ2-5; 7 bases are a match to TRBD1. Germline V CDR1 and CDR2: SQVTM, ANQGSEA. The CDR3 sequence is 13 residues long. V shed 6 bases and J 5 bases; nucleotides not matched to a gene: 9. CDR3 nucleotides: TGCAGCGTCCTAGAGGGGGCGGTTGAGACCCAGTACTTC. Translated, it gives CSVLEGAVETQYF. Based on the CDR3 plus reference TRBV29-1 and TRBJ2-5, the full variable domain is SAVISQKPSRDICQRGTSLTIQCQVDSQVTMMFWYRQQPGQSLTLIATANQGSEATYESGFVIDKFPISRPNLTFSTLTVSNMSPEDSSIYLCSVLEGAVETQYFGPGTRLLVL.

The V and J genes are TRBV10-3 and TRBJ1-1, with a tentative D call TRBD1 (6 bases). The germline V and J ends were trimmed by 6 bases and 1 base, with 15 bases remaining between them. The germline gives CDR1 ENHRY, CDR2 SYGVKD. The CDR3 runs 15 residues. The DNA of the CDR3 is TGTGCCATCAGGCCCGCGGACAGCGAGAACACTGAAGCTTTCTTT. Its protein is CAIRPADSENTEAFF.

The V call is TRBV7-2, the J call TRBJ1-4, with D perhaps matching TRBD1 (5 bases). This CDR3 comprises 14 residues. V was clipped by 3 bases and J by 8 bases, with 13 bases between them. Germline V CDR1 and CDR2: SGHTA, FQGNSA. The CDR3 is CASSLVGTLEKLFF. CDR3 DNA: TGTGCCAGCAGCTTGGTCGGGACTTTAGAAAAACTGTTTTTT. Full variable domain (remainder filled in from reference TRBV7-2 and TRBJ1-4): GAGVSQSPSNKVTEKGKDVELRCDPISGHTALYWYRQSLGQGLEFLIYFQGNSAPDKSGLPSDRFSAERTGGSVSTLTIQRTQQEDSAVYLCASSLVGTLEKLFFGSGTQLSVL.

This CDR3 is CASAPTSGIEQFF. In nucleotides, the CDR3 is TGTGCCAGCGCTCCGACTAGCGGGATTGAGCAGTTCTTC. The V and J genes are TRBV5-4 and TRBJ2-1; 11 positions agree with TRBD2. Germline trimming cut 7 bases from V and 9 bases from J; bases unmatched to any gene: 6. There are 13 residues in the CDR3. Germline V lookup: CDR1 SGHNT, CDR2 YYREEE (reference sequence).

The CDR3 DNA sequence: TGTGCCAGTAGCGGGACACTGAACACTGAAGCTTTCTTT. This translates into CASSGTLNTEAFF. The rearrangement uses TRBV19 and TRBJ1-1, with D maybe TRBD1 (6 bases). The germline V gene has CDR1 LNHDA and CDR2 SQIVND (reference sequence). Trimming cost V 6 bases and J 0 bases, with 8 bases left between them. The CDR3 consists of 13 residues.

The chain couples TRBV10-2 to TRBJ2-1; 9 nucleotides match TRBD2. The CDR3 runs 13 residues. V dropped 9 bases and J dropped 5; count of bases not matched to a gene: 5. Germline V gene sequence: CDR1 WSHSY, CDR2 SAAADI. Here the CDR3 reads CASALAGDNEQFF. In nucleotides, the CDR3 is TGCGCCAGTGCCTTAGCGGGAGACAATGAGCAGTTCTTC.

CDR3 sequence reads: CASSTLQGSKAFF. CDR3 DNA: TGTGCCAGCAGCACCCTACAGGGTTCTAAAGCTTTCTTT. The chain recombines TRBV5-6 with TRBJ1-1, with a tentative D call TRBD1 (6 bases). Germline V lookup: CDR1 SGHDT, CDR2 YYEEEE. V was shortened by 4 bases and J by 9 bases, with 16 bases between the two germline ends. The CDR3 totals 13 residues.

The rearrangement links TRBV28 to TRBJ1-4, with 9 positions matching TRBD1. CDR3 size: 17 residues. V shed 5 bases and J 6 bases; nucleotides not matched to a gene: 13. CDR1 MDHEN and CDR2 SYDVKM come from the germline V gene. The CDR3 nucleotides read TGTGCCAGCAGTAGGACAGGGGTAGGGGATTTGTATGAAAAACTGTTTTTT. It encodes CASSRTGVGDLYEKLFF.

The chain is built from TRBV7-9 and TRBJ1-2; no reliable D call. There are 14 residues in the CDR3. CDR1 and CDR2 (germline): SEHNR, FQNEAQ (reference sequence). V was clipped by 1 base and J by 2 bases, with 8 bases between them. The CDR3 sequence: CASSLDPINYGYTF. The CDR3 bases are TGTGCCAGCAGCTTAGACCCTATAAACTATGGCTACACCTTC.

The table lists this clone with a count of one. The CDR3 DNA is TGTGCCAGCAGCTTGGACAGGGGGCTCGTTCAGCCCCAGCATTTT. This encodes CASSLDRGLVQPQHF. The rearrangement uses TRBV7-2 and TRBJ1-5; 11 bases agree with TRBD1. This CDR3 comprises 15 residues. The germline CDR1 and CDR2 sequences are SGHTA and FQGNSA. After removal of 3 bases from V and 6 bases from J, the junction contained 4 bases not matched to a gene.

This chain joins TRBV29-1 and TRBJ2-7; 10 bases map to TRBD2. Germline V CDR1 and CDR2: SQVTM, ANQGSEA. The CDR3 contains 14 residues. V gave up 0 bases and J gave up 9 bases; unmatched junction bases: 8. The CDR3 region is CSVEDLAGAALQYF. The DNA for the CDR3 is TGCAGCGTTGAAGACCTAGCGGGAGCTGCGCTGCAGTACTTC.

This clone was counted once. The chain recombines TRBV30 with TRBJ2-1; 8 positions match TRBD2. The CDR3 has 17 amino acids. V lost 0 bases and J lost 6; bases outside the gene matches: 13. Germline V CDR1 and CDR2: GTSNPN, SVGIG (reference sequence). CDR3 in amino acids: CAWSVFKGVAGINEQFF. In nucleotides, the CDR3 is TGTGCCTGGAGTGTATTTAAAGGGGTAGCGGGAATCAATGAGCAGTTCTTC.

The chain joins TRBV5-1 to TRBJ2-2; 8 bases are shared with TRBD1. Trimming cost V 1 base and J 5 bases; bases outside gene matches: 7. The CDR3 has 16 residues. Germline CDR1 SGHRS, CDR2 YFSETQ. The DNA of the CDR3 is TGCGCCAGCAGCTTGTATCTGGACAGGGATACCGGGGAGCTGTTTTTT. Translated: CASSLYLDRDTGELFF.

This chain joins TRBV10-3 and TRBJ1-2, with 11 bases identical to TRBD1. The CDR3 is 18 residues long. CDR1 and CDR2 (germline): ENHRY, SYGVKD. After removal of 6 bases from V and 1 base from J, the junction contained 13 bases not matched to a gene. CDR3 nucleotide sequence: TGTGCCATCAGCTTGCCGGGACAGGGGGACAAACTTAACTATGGCTACACCTTC. It encodes CAISLPGQGDKLNYGYTF.

The chain carries TRBV7-8 and TRBJ2-5, with TRBD1 matching 9 bases. The germline V gene encodes CDR1 SGHVS and CDR2 FQNEAQ. The CDR3 is 15 amino acids. V gave up 5 bases and J gave up 5 bases; unmatched junction bases: 9. Written as DNA, the CDR3 is TGTGCCAGCAGCCGATACACAGGGGGCGGGGAGACCCAGTACTTC. The encoded protein is CASSRYTGGGETQYF.

The chain recombines TRBV30 with TRBJ2-7, with a possible D match to TRBD1 (5 bases). The germline V gene has CDR1 GTSNPN and CDR2 SVGIG (reference sequence). V was pared by 1 base and J by 5 bases, with 9 bases between. CDR3 length: 12 amino acids. This chain's CDR3 is CAWSGAGNEQYF. The CDR3 nucleotides are TGTGCCTGGAGTGGGGCAGGGAACGAGCAGTACTTC.

The chain employs TRBV7-2 and TRBJ2-7; TRBD2 might be the D (5 bases). In germline, CDR1 is SGHTA, CDR2 FQGNSA. CDR3 length: 13 amino acids. V was shortened by 1 base and J by 1 base, with 5 bases between the two germline ends. CDR3 bases: TGTGCCAGCAGCTTAGAGCGGTCCTACGAGCAGTACTTC. It codes for CASSLERSYEQYF.

This rearrangement joins TRBV6-6 to TRBJ2-1, with a tentative D call TRBD2 (6 bases). Germline V CDR1 and CDR2: MNHNY, SVGAGI (reference sequence). The V end was cut by 2 bases, the J end by 5 bases, with 16 bases between. There are 16 residues in the CDR3. As DNA, the CDR3 is TGTGCCAGCAGTTACCCGATAACTAGCACTGACAATGAGCAGTTCTTC. As protein: CASSYPITSTDNEQFF.

The V call is TRBV5-1, the J call TRBJ2-7, with 7 bases identical to TRBD1. The germline CDR1 and CDR2 sequences are SGHRS and YFSETQ. There are 14 residues in the CDR3. V lost 7 bases, J lost 4 bases, and 11 bases stayed unmatched. The CDR3 reads CASARDSPLYEQYF. CDR3 nucleotide sequence: TGCGCCAGCGCCCGGGACAGCCCTCTGTACGAGCAGTACTTC.

This clone was seen once. The chain recombines TRBV7-9 with TRBJ1-2; maybe TRBD1 (5 bases). Trimming removed 1 base from V and 3 bases from J, with 12 bases in between. Germline V CDR1 and CDR2: SEHNR, FQNEAQ (reference sequence). The CDR3 contains 15 residues. The CDR3 region has the DNA TGTGCCAGCAGCTTAGGTGGCAGGGATCACTATGGCTACACCTTC. Translated, it gives CASSLGGRDHYGYTF.